These T cell receptor beta chains were read from a single sample in a study of blood T cells in healthy people across ages. TCRdb called the 5' RACE reads again in MiXCR, with one record for every CDR3 protein. The table records over 950,000 distinct CDR3 sequences, about two fifths of them present only once. Sequencing was carried out using blood. These receptors originate from a man aged 18 to 29 in good health. Both conserved end residues are part of each CDR3.

v_gene: TRBV20-1; j_gene: TRBJ1-1; CDR3aa: CSARDPATGNTEAFF
v_gene: TRBV29-1; j_gene: TRBJ1-1; CDR3aa: CSVGPNRLVAFF
v_gene: TRBV6-5; j_gene: TRBJ2-3; CDR3aa: CASSDNGADTQYF
v_gene: TRBV6-2/TRBV6-3; j_gene: TRBJ2-3; CDR3aa: CASSYGPLVTQYF
v_gene: TRBV12-3/TRBV12-4; j_gene: TRBJ2-5; CDR3aa: CASSRSLAGVLGETQYF
v_gene: TRBV9; j_gene: TRBJ1-1; CDR3aa: CASARDPTGPEAFF
v_gene: TRBV28; j_gene: TRBJ2-5; CDR3aa: CASSYRVAVEETQYF
v_gene: TRBV10-3; j_gene: TRBJ2-1; CDR3aa: CAIGTDYNEQFF
v_gene: TRBV25-1; j_gene: TRBJ1-1; CDR3aa: CASSEGGTGGARAEAFF
v_gene: TRBV6-1; j_gene: TRBJ2-3; CDR3aa: CASSLRPGERASLKDTQYF
v_gene: TRBV6-2/TRBV6-3; j_gene: TRBJ1-5; CDR3aa: CACSSRPGTGGYQPQHF
v_gene: TRBV7-8; j_gene: TRBJ1-1; CDR3aa: CASSPQKGGSNTEAFF
v_gene: TRBV20-1; j_gene: TRBJ2-5; CDR3aa: CSARVTAQETQYF
v_gene: TRBV29-1; j_gene: -; CDR3aa: CSVEVGTGEETQYF
v_gene: TRBV6-2/TRBV6-3; j_gene: TRBJ2-5; CDR3aa: CASRGGTRRKQYF
v_gene: TRBV30; j_gene: TRBJ1-1; CDR3aa: CAWKTDRVAEAFF
v_gene: TRBV4-2; j_gene: TRBJ2-3; CDR3aa: CASSQTSGDADTQYF
v_gene: TRBV9; j_gene: TRBJ2-1; CDR3aa: CASSPRGSRNEQFF
v_gene: TRBV20-1; j_gene: TRBJ2-3; CDR3aa: CSASVESTDTQYF
v_gene: TRBV25-1; j_gene: TRBJ1-4; CDR3aa: CASSVAGVGEKLFF
v_gene: TRBV27; j_gene: TRBJ1-1; CDR3aa: CASSFSGTGIMNTEAFF
v_gene: TRBV29-1; j_gene: TRBJ2-1; CDR3aa: CSVDRAETQFF
v_gene: TRBV20-1; j_gene: TRBJ2-1; CDR3aa: CSGGASYNEQFF
v_gene: TRBV2; j_gene: TRBJ2-3; CDR3aa: CATTKYGMRAERADTQYF
v_gene: TRBV2; j_gene: TRBJ2-2; CDR3aa: CASSEGTGGFGSAGELFF